This passage covers 19 T cell receptor beta chains from one sample sequenced in a study of T cells in Graves' hyperthyroidism and ophthalmopathy (dated by TCRdb to 2018 to 2020). Libraries were prepared through multiplex PCR. Sequenced using an Illumina HiSeq 2000. The TCR beta CDR3 regions were amplified from RNA transcripts. The TCR CDR3 was subjected to a first round of RT-PCR using the HTBI primer set and the Qiagen OneStep RT-PCR kit. The raw public data were reprocessed by TCRdb itself: fastp quality trimming at Q25, MiXCR clonotype calling, in-frame beta chains only. Entries that share a CDR3 protein sequence are merged under the most common genes and DNA. For this sample the table gives some 460,000 distinct CDR3 sequences, of which around a sixth were detected only once. 7.7% of the sample lies in the top ten. Sequencing was done on a sample of blood. All receptors derive from a woman between 18 and 29 years old with Graves' hyperthyroidism.

This clonotype has more than one count but fewer than ten. The chain has TRBV11-2 and TRBJ2-1; the D gene could be TRBD1 or TRBD2 (6 bases each). Germline V gene lookup returns CDR1 SGHAT and CDR2 FQNNGV. This CDR3 is 16 amino acids long. V lost 0 bases and J lost 2, with 11 bases in between. CDR3 DNA sequence: TGTGCCAGCAGCTTAGAACGGGGGCCAACCTACAATGAGCAGTTCTTC. Translating gives CASSLERGPTYNEQFF. Variable domain in full (rest from reference TRBV11-2 and TRBJ2-1): EAGVAQSPRYKIIEKRQSVAFWCNPISGHATLYWYQQILGQGPKLLIQFQNNGVVDDSQLPKDRFSAERLKGVDSTLKIQPAKLEDSAVYLCASSLERGPTYNEQFFGPGTRLTVL.

The V and J genes are TRBV5-4 and TRBJ2-7; D is possibly TRBD2 (5 bases). Germline CDR1 reads SGHNT; CDR2 reads YYREEE (reference sequence). The length of the CDR3 is 15 residues. Trimming removed 4 bases from V and 2 bases from J, with 16 bases in between. The CDR3 loop is CASSLFGREAYEQYF. The CDR3 bases are TGTGCCAGCAGCCTCTTCGGCCGGGAAGCCTACGAGCAGTACTTC. The full variable domain, completed using reference TRBV5-4 and TRBJ2-7, is ETGVTQSPTHLIKTRGQQVTLRCSSQSGHNTVSWYQQALGQGPQFIFQYYREEENGRGNFPPRFSGLQFPNYSSELNVNALELDDSALYLCASSLFGREAYEQYFGPGTRLTVT.

This clonotype was seen ten or more times. J is TRBJ2-2 and V is TRBV12-3 or TRBV12-4, with 8 bases identical to TRBD2. The V segment lost 4 bases and the J segment 1 base; nucleotides outside the gene matches: 11. This CDR3 has 18 amino acids. The CDR3 bases are TGTGCCAGCAGTTCCCCGTGGAGCGGGGGACGGAACACCGGGGAGCTGTTTTTT. Translated, it gives CASSSPWSGGRNTGELFF.

This clonotype was found a few times. The rearrangement uses TRBV10-3 and TRBJ1-5; no clear D. The CDR3 extends over 18 amino acids. Germline-derived CDR1 and CDR2 are ENHRY and SYGVKD. V was pared by 0 bases and J by 0 bases, with 15 bases between. CDR3 region: CAISESLRLDFSNQPQHF. The DNA of the CDR3 is TGTGCCATCAGTGAGTCTTTACGACTCGACTTTAGCAATCAGCCCCAGCATTTT.

This clonotype was counted at least ten times. This rearrangement joins TRBV5-1 to TRBJ1-4; D is ambiguous. The V end lost 0 bases, the J end lost 0 bases, and 9 bases lay between the germline ends. Per germline, CDR1 SGHRS and CDR2 YFSETQ. The CDR3 is 16 residues long. The CDR3 bases are TGCGCCAGCAGCTTGGCCACCGGCGCAACTAATGAAAAACTGTTTTTT. Its translation is CASSLATGATNEKLFF.

As concerns this clonotype: This may arise from a read error, as a much more abundant clone is one base away. The chain joins TRBV24-1 to TRBJ2-5; 8 bases agree with TRBD2. Germline V lookup: CDR1 KGHDR, CDR2 SFDVKD. The CDR3 sequence is 18 residues long. V lost 5 bases, J lost 5 bases, and 18 bases stayed unmatched. In nucleotides, the CDR3 is TGTGCCACCAGTGGCATCCGCCCGTCGCTAGCGGGTGGCGAGACCCAGTACTTC. As protein: CATSGIRPSLAGGETQYF.

This clonotype was observed a handful of times. This chain joins TRBV5-1 and TRBJ2-5; D unresolved. Germline values: CDR1 SGHRS, CDR2 YFSETQ. V was trimmed by 1 base and J by 2 bases, leaving 12 bases between them. The CDR3 is 15 residues long. The CDR3 here is CASSLRAGLQETQYF. DNA for the CDR3: TGCGCCAGCAGCTTGAGGGCCGGCCTTCAAGAGACCCAGTACTTC.

The sample holds a few counts of this clonotype. J is TRBJ2-4 and V is TRBV5-6; 7 positions agree with TRBD1. Germline trimming cut 0 bases from V and 1 base from J; bases unmatched to any gene: 10. The CDR3 runs to 18 residues. Germline values: CDR1 SGHDT, CDR2 YYEEEE. The CDR3, as DNA: TGTGCCAGCAGCTTGGACGATAGGGGGCCAGGGGCCAAAAACATTCAGTACTTC. Amino acid sequence: CASSLDDRGPGAKNIQYF. The variable domain in full, completed from reference TRBV5-6 and TRBJ2-4, reads DAGVTQSPTHLIKTRGQQVTLRCSPKSGHDTVSWYQQALGQGPQFIFQYYEEEERQRGNFPDRFSGHQFPNYSSELNVNALLLGDSALYLCASSLDDRGPGAKNIQYFGAGTRLSVL.

V is TRBV6-5 and J is TRBJ2-2, with 8 nucleotides matching TRBD1. Germline values: CDR1 MNHEY, CDR2 SVGAGI. The ends lost 0 bases at V and 1 base at J; junction bases unmatched: 7. This CDR3 spans 18 amino acids. The CDR3 spells CASSYSSYGQGNTGELFF. The CDR3 DNA reads TGTGCCAGCAGTTACTCTAGTTACGGACAGGGGAACACCGGGGAGCTGTTTTTT.

This clonotype showed up just once. V gene TRBV20-1 combines with J gene TRBJ2-3; 9 positions match TRBD2. J gave up 4 bases and V 3 bases, and 11 bases lay outside the gene matches. Germline lookup yields CDR1 DFQATT and CDR2 SNEGSKA (reference sequence). The CDR3 is 16 amino acids. The CDR3 here is CSARGSGGGRADTQYF. The CDR3 region has the DNA TGCAGTGCTAGGGGAAGTGGGGGCGGGAGGGCAGATACGCAGTATTTT.

This clonotype was recorded at least ten times. The chain couples TRBV29-1 to TRBJ2-7; TRBD2 aligns across 10 bases. CDR3 size: 13 residues. Looked up from germline, CDR1 is SQVTM and CDR2 is ANQGSEA. V dropped 4 bases and J dropped 6; count of bases not matched to a gene: 6. Here the CDR3 reads CSVVLGLAPEQYF. The CDR3 DNA reads TGCAGCGTTGTTTTGGGACTAGCGCCCGAGCAGTACTTC.

This clonotype was seen many times. The CDR3 DNA follows: TGTGCCAGCAGTTACCCCGAAGGAGTAAACTACGAGCAGTACTTC. Residues: CASSYPEGVNYEQYF. The chain recombines TRBV6-8 with TRBJ2-7; D is unclear. Germline V gives CDR1 MNHGY, CDR2 SAAAGT. This CDR3 has 15 residues. Trimming removed 2 bases from V and 3 bases from J, with 14 bases in between.

This clonotype appeared many times. The J gene is TRBJ2-5, the V gene TRBV20-1; possible D gene TRBD1, 5 bases. Germline CDR1 is DFQATT and CDR2 is SNEGSKA (reference sequence). Trimming pared 6 bases from V and 4 bases from J, leaving 18 bases between. The CDR3 has 14 amino acids. In nucleotides, the CDR3 is TGCAGTGCCCTAAAGGGTACAGGCACAGAGACCCAGTACTTC. Translation gives CSALKGTGTETQYF.

This clonotype was picked up many times. This chain joins TRBV7-9 and TRBJ2-1, with TRBD1 matching over 10 bases. From germline, CDR1 is SEHNR and CDR2 FQNEAQ (reference sequence). With V trimmed by 2 bases and J by 7 bases, 11 bases remained unmatched. The CDR3 consists of 17 residues. The CDR3 nucleotides read TGTGCCAGCAGCTTACCAGAGACAGGGGGCGTGGAGAATGAGCAGTTCTTC. This codes for CASSLPETGGVENEQFF.

This clonotype occurred a few times. This chain joins TRBV6-1 and TRBJ2-7; 7 nucleotides agree with TRBD1. Per the germline V gene, CDR1 is MNHNS and CDR2 is SASEGT. The trim removed 5 bases at V and 0 bases at J, leaving 7 bases unmatched. CDR3 length: 15 residues. CDR3 loop: CASSTDRSHSYEQYF. The CDR3 bases are TGTGCCAGCAGTACGGACAGGAGCCACTCCTACGAGCAGTACTTC.

The table lists this clonotype with a few counts. The V gene is TRBV6-1, the J gene TRBJ2-2; no reliable D call. Germline assignment: CDR1 MNHNS and CDR2 SASEGT. This CDR3 has 12 residues. The V gene lost 3 bases and the J gene lost 7 bases, with 6 bases spanning the gap. The CDR3 DNA is TGTGCCAGCAGTGACGTCAACGGGGAGCTGTTTTTT. Its translation: CASSDVNGELFF.

This clonotype was recorded at least ten times. CDR3 residues: CASSLSERGGEQYF. CDR3 nucleotide sequence: TGTGCCAGCAGCCTTTCGGAACGGGGGGGCGAGCAGTACTTC. The chain combines TRBV27 with TRBJ2-7; 8 bases match TRBD2. V gave up 6 bases and J gave up 6 bases; unmatched junction bases: 10. The CDR3 is 14 amino acids. CDR1 is MNHEY, CDR2 SMNVEV, per germline (reference sequence).

This clonotype occurred a few times. CDR3 protein: CASSAGPGYTF. The CDR3 region has the DNA TGTGCCAGCAGTGCGGGACCTGGCTACACCTTC. The chain is built from TRBV6-1 and TRBJ1-2; tentative D call: TRBD1 (5 bases). There are 11 residues in the CDR3. The V end was cut by 4 bases, the J end by 7 bases, with 7 bases between. Germline CDR1 MNHNS, CDR2 SASEGT.

This clonotype was seen repeatedly, ten times or more. The chain carries TRBV20-1 and TRBJ1-1; perhaps TRBD1 as D (5 bases). The CDR3 contains 14 residues. Germline CDR1 is DFQATT and CDR2 is SNEGSKA (reference sequence). V was pared by 1 base and J by 5 bases, with 14 bases between. The CDR3 spells CSARGAGSGTEAFF. The CDR3 DNA sequence: TGCAGTGCTAGAGGCGCAGGGTCGGGGACTGAAGCTTTCTTT.